The clone carrying this T cell receptor (beta chain) was found many times. V shed 4 bases and J 11 bases; nucleotides not matched to a gene: 12. The CDR3 covers 13 residues. In germline, CDR1 is DFQATT, CDR2 SNEGSKA (reference sequence). From the 5' RACE reads, TCRdb called clonotypes with MiXCR, one entry per CDR3 protein. This table holds about 320,000 distinct CDR3 sequences, roughly 11% found once. This entry comes from a study of CD8 T cells in ankylosing spondylitis. Sequenced material: blood, either unsorted or a sorted T cell fraction (not recorded which). The rearrangement joins TRBV20-1 to TRBJ2-7; 9 bases align to TRBD2. The clonotype comes from a female donor with ankylosing spondylitis or in good health (not recorded which). The CDR3 DNA follows: TGCAGTGCTATACCGGGACTAGCTGACGACGAGTACTTC. Residues: CSAIPGLADDEYF.